The 8 T cell receptor beta chains presented below share a single source sample, sequenced in a study of CD8 T cells in ankylosing spondylitis. MiXCR, applied by TCRdb to the 5' RACE reads, yields one record per CDR3 protein. The sample includes some 30,000 distinct CDR3 sequences, 5.5% to 8% seen only once; the top ten take about 10%. The sequenced sample was blood, either unsorted or a sorted T cell fraction (not recorded which). These receptors were collected from a male donor with ankylosing spondylitis or in good health (not recorded which).

The rearrangement joins TRBV5-6 to TRBJ2-7; D remains ambiguous. The CDR3 has 14 residues. The germline V and J ends were trimmed by 5 bases and 2 bases, with 14 bases remaining between them. In germline, CDR1 is SGHDT, CDR2 YYEEEE. CDR3 sequence: CASSTGGQAYEQYF. The CDR3 DNA sequence: TGTGCCAGCAGTACGGGTGGGCAAGCCTACGAGCAGTACTTC.

This clonotype was seen repeatedly, ten times or more. In DNA form, the CDR3 reads TGTGCCAGCAGCTCTAGGGCCAGGACCTATGGCTACACCTTC. Translation gives CASSSRARTYGYTF. V is TRBV7-2 and J is TRBJ1-2, with D unclear. This CDR3 has 14 amino acids. Trimming stripped 4 bases from V and 4 bases from J, with 13 bases between. Looked up from germline, CDR1 is SGHTA and CDR2 is FQGNSA. Supplemented by reference TRBV7-2 and TRBJ1-2, the full variable domain reads GAGVSQSPSNKVTEKGKDVELRCDPISGHTALYWYRQSLGQGLEFLIYFQGNSAPDKSGLPSDRFSAERTGGSVSTLTIQRTQQEDSAVYLCASSSRARTYGYTFGSGTRLTVV.

This clonotype was counted at least ten times. The chain carries TRBV7-2 and TRBJ2-2; D not certain. CDR1 and CDR2 from the germline V gene are SGHTA and FQGNSA. Trimming took 2 bases from V and 6 from J, leaving 7 bases between them. The CDR3 totals 13 residues. This CDR3 reads CASSLLRAGELFF. DNA for the CDR3: TGTGCCAGCAGCTTATTAAGGGCCGGGGAGCTGTTTTTT.

The sample holds many counts of this clonotype. The chain uses TRBV5-1 and TRBJ2-3; D not resolved. V gave up 7 bases and J gave up 0 bases, with 9 bases separating them. CDR3 length equals 13 residues. The germline CDR1 and CDR2 sequences are SGHRS and YFSETQ. The CDR3 sequence is CASLNPSTDTQYF. In DNA, the CDR3 is TGCGCCAGCTTAAATCCTAGCACAGATACGCAGTATTTT.

This clonotype was seen many times. This chain connects TRBV29-1 to TRBJ2-1; 13 bases map to TRBD2. Per the germline V gene, CDR1 is SQVTM and CDR2 is ANQGSEA. The ends lost 4 bases at V and 5 bases at J; junction bases unmatched: 5. The CDR3 contains 15 residues. CDR3 coding DNA: TGCAGCGTTGGGGGCGGGACTAGCGGGGACAATGAGCAGTTCTTC. This translates into CSVGGGTSGDNEQFF.

This clonotype was observed a handful of times. The chain uses TRBV11-2 and TRBJ1-1; D remains ambiguous. Deletions cut 4 bases from V and 11 bases from J, with 14 bases between. Germline CDR1 reads SGHAT; CDR2 reads FQNNGV. The CDR3 sequence is 12 residues long. CDR3 in DNA: TGTGCCAGCAGCTCAACCGCGCGGATGGCTTTCTTT. It specifies CASSSTARMAFF. Full variable domain (remainder filled in from reference TRBV11-2 and TRBJ1-1): EAGVAQSPRYKIIEKRQSVAFWCNPISGHATLYWYQQILGQGPKLLIQFQNNGVVDDSQLPKDRFSAERLKGVDSTLKIQPAKLEDSAVYLCASSSTARMAFFGQGTRLTVV.

V and J are TRBV27 and TRBJ2-3, with D hard to call. CDR1 and CDR2 from the germline V gene are MNHEY and SMNVEV (reference sequence). Between the trimmed V and J ends, which lost 4 bases and 1 base, there was a span of 9 bases. The CDR3 totals 14 residues. The CDR3 sequence is CASSSRVGTDTQYF. The CDR3 DNA is TGTGCCAGCAGTTCCCGAGTGGGCACAGATACGCAGTATTTT.

The table lists this clonotype with many counts. V gene TRBV12-3 or TRBV12-4 combines with J gene TRBJ2-2, with D unresolved. V was shortened by 6 bases and J by 0 bases, with 14 bases between the two germline ends. The CDR3 covers 16 residues. As DNA, the CDR3 is TGTGCCAGCAGATCAAGAGCCGGCGCGAACACCGGGGAGCTGTTTTTT. Translating gives CASRSRAGANTGELFF.